The 22 T cell receptor beta chains given below trace back to one sample, sequenced in a study of low-dose radiotherapy and immunotherapy resistance in tumors. Time point meaning: before trial treatment. Both TCRalpha and TCRbeta chains were reverse transcribed with V-gene-specific primers. Amplification of TCRs used a constant-region primer and V-primer adapter for roughly 21 PCR cycles. TCRdb analysed the reads with MiXCR anew, one entry per CDR3 protein. Found here are 40,000 or so distinct CDR3 sequences, around 30% of them singletons; the top ten hold around 4%. Sequencing was performed on PBMCs, taken before treatment. The receptors come from a male donor with gallbladder cancer.

This clonotype is labeled as medium-sized (0.01 to 0.1%). The rearrangement joins TRBV27 to TRBJ2-1, with 7 bases that match TRBD2. CDR3 length: 14 amino acids. Germline assignment: CDR1 MNHEY and CDR2 SMNVEV (reference sequence). Trimming removed 7 bases from V and 5 bases from J; junction bases left unmatched: 8. CDR3 nucleotide sequence: TGTGCCAGCACTTGGGGGGAGGGCCACAATGAGCAGTTCTTC. It yields the protein CASTWGEGHNEQFF.

In its sample, this clonotype ranks as medium-sized. The chain employs TRBV11-2 and TRBJ2-2; a possible D gene is TRBD1 (5 bases). CDR3 length equals 14 residues. The V gene's germline CDR1 is SGHAT and CDR2 FQNNGV. V was trimmed by 10 bases and J by 4 bases, leaving 16 bases between them. The CDR3: CATTEQVATGELFF. CDR3 sequence (DNA): TGTGCCACCACGGAACAGGTGGCCACCGGGGAGCTGTTTTTT.

In the case of this clonotype: Relative to the germline gene, one junction end is altered; a read error may explain this. The rearrangement links TRBV27 to TRBJ1-2; possible D gene TRBD1, 6 bases. The germline V gene has CDR1 MNHEY and CDR2 SMNVEV (reference sequence). CDR3 size: 15 residues. CDR3 bases: TGTACCAGCACTGGAGGGGGTAGACCCTACTATGGCTACACCTTC. Its translation: CTSTGGGRPYYGYTF.

The J gene is TRBJ2-3, the V gene TRBV11-2, with a weak D call TRBD2 (6 bases). Trimming took 0 bases from V and 5 from J, leaving 12 bases between them. Germline values: CDR1 SGHAT, CDR2 FQNNGV. The CDR3 runs to 15 residues. The CDR3 DNA follows: TGTGCCAGCAGCTTAGACTCCCGGGAGCGAGATACGCAGTATTTT. It translates to CASSLDSRERDTQYF.

In its sample, this clonotype ranks as medium-sized. The rearrangement links TRBV12-3 or TRBV12-4 to TRBJ1-1; D remains ambiguous. The CDR3 covers 14 residues. V gave up 3 bases and J gave up 0 bases, with 8 bases separating them. This CDR3 reads CASSFHSLNTEAFF. As DNA, the CDR3 is TGTGCCAGCAGTTTCCACAGCTTGAACACTGAAGCTTTCTTT.

In this sample, this clonotype turned up many times. The chain recombines TRBV3-1 with TRBJ1-2, with TRBD1 identical over 8 bases. Trimming removed 0 bases from V and 7 bases from J; junction bases left unmatched: 4. Germline CDR1 reads LGHDT; CDR2 reads YNNKEL (reference sequence). This CDR3 has 14 amino acids. This CDR3 is CASSQDRGLGGYTF. The CDR3 DNA reads TGTGCCAGCAGCCAAGACAGGGGGCTGGGTGGCTACACCTTC.

This clonotype was seen more than once but under ten times. The likely explanation is a read error, given a far larger clone one base away. Here the CDR3 DNA reads TGTGCCAGCAGCCAGCAAGGGGCGGGCCGCGTCAATGAGCAGTACTTC. It translates to CASSQQGAGRVNEQYF. The V call is TRBV7-2, the J call TRBJ2-7; either TRBD1 or TRBD2 may supply D (5 bases each). Germline V lookup: CDR1 SGHTA, CDR2 FQGNSA. V lost 5 bases and J 7 bases, leaving 24 bases between the germline ends. The CDR3 extends over 16 amino acids.

The V and J genes are TRBV20-1 and TRBJ2-2; maybe TRBD1 (7 bases). Trimming left V 0 bases short and J 5 bases short, with 22 bases between. From germline, CDR1 is DFQATT and CDR2 SNEGSKA (reference sequence). The CDR3 contains 18 residues. The chain's CDR3 is CSARDSTTGAGRTGELFF. The CDR3 DNA sequence: TGCAGTGCTAGAGACTCAACTACAGGGGCGGGGAGAACCGGGGAGCTGTTTTTT.

This clonotype was counted many times. The rearrangement joins TRBV7-8 to TRBJ1-2; D is perhaps TRBD1 (6 bases). Trimming cost V 5 bases and J 1 base, with 17 bases left between them. CDR1 SGHVS and CDR2 FQNEAQ come from the germline V gene. CDR3 size: 16 residues. CDR3 region: CASSPLRQANNYGYTF. The CDR3 nucleotides are TGTGCCAGCAGCCCCTTAAGACAGGCTAATAACTATGGCTACACCTTC.

This clonotype was detected ten times or more. The gene calls are TRBV29-1 and TRBJ1-5, with TRBD1 matching over 8 bases. This CDR3 is built from 13 residues. Germline assignment: CDR1 SQVTM and CDR2 ANQGSEA. Trimming took 5 bases from V and 2 from J; bases not matched to a gene: 2. CDR3 region: CSVRQGRNQPQHF. The DNA of the CDR3 is TGCAGCGTTCGACAGGGGCGCAATCAGCCCCAGCATTTT.

The J gene is TRBJ1-1, the V gene TRBV4-2, with 9 bases identical to TRBD1. CDR3 length: 16 amino acids. Trimming cost V 0 bases and J 1 base; bases outside gene matches: 3. Looked up from germline, CDR1 is LGHNA and CDR2 is YNFKEQ. CDR3 sequence: CASSQDYRGQNTEAFF. The CDR3 nucleotides are TGTGCCAGCAGCCAAGATTACAGGGGGCAGAACACTGAAGCTTTCTTT.

The table lists this clonotype with many counts. J is TRBJ2-1 and V is TRBV2; 8 bases agree with TRBD2. This CDR3 has 15 residues. Germline lookup yields CDR1 SNHLY and CDR2 FYNNEI. V was clipped by 6 bases and J by 2 bases; unmatched bases: 6. For the CDR3, the DNA is TGTGCCAGCAGGGCGGAGACTAGCGCCTACAATGAGCAGTTCTTC. This codes for CASRAETSAYNEQFF.

This clonotype was detected ten times or more. This sequence joins TRBV24-1 and TRBJ2-2; 9 positions agree with TRBD1. V was pared by 9 bases and J by 3 bases, with 7 bases of the junction left unmatched. The length of the CDR3 is 15 residues. Germline V gene lookup returns CDR1 KGHDR and CDR2 SFDVKD. The CDR3 bases are TGTGCCACCCAGAGACAGGGGGTGTACACCGGGGAGCTGTTTTTT. Protein: CATQRQGVYTGELFF.

This clonotype was seen a few times. Here the CDR3 DNA reads TGTGCCAGCTCACCACCGGACCGGGTGAACACCGGGGAGCTGTTTTTT. Protein: CASSPPDRVNTGELFF. The rearrangement uses TRBV18 and TRBJ2-2; D uncertain. The CDR3 loop spans 16 amino acids. V gave up 0 bases and J gave up 1 base, with 9 bases separating them. The germline gives CDR1 KGHSH, CDR2 LQKENI.

The table lists this clonotype with a few counts. A far larger clone is only one base removed, so a read error is likely. The chain uses TRBV12-3 or TRBV12-4 and TRBJ2-1; D is perhaps TRBD1 or TRBD2 (5 bases each). The CDR3 is 16 amino acids. The ends were cut back, 3 bases at V and 10 bases at J, with 22 bases in the middle. The CDR3 sequence is CASSFSGTFLQYEQFF. For the CDR3, the DNA is TGTGCCAGCAGTTTCTCGGGGACCTTCCTCCAGTACGAGCAGTTCTTC.

This clonotype appeared a few times. V and J are TRBV5-6 and TRBJ2-1; D may correspond to TRBD1 or TRBD2 (5 bases each). This CDR3 comprises 15 residues. Germline V lookup: CDR1 SGHDT, CDR2 YYEEEE. Trimming removed 5 bases at V and 8 bases at J, with 20 bases between. CDR3 nucleotide sequence: TGTGCCAGCAGACTTGCGGCAGGGACCTTGGATGAGCAGTTCTTC. Amino acids: CASRLAAGTLDEQFF.

This clonotype has at least ten counts. The CDR3 spells CASNPGQGETQYF. The CDR3 region has the DNA TGTGCCAGCAACCCGGGACAGGGAGAGACCCAGTACTTC. This chain uses TRBV2 with TRBJ2-5; 9 bases are shared with TRBD1. The junction had 4 bases not matched to a gene; V was cut back by 7 bases and J by 4 bases. This CDR3 comprises 13 residues. The germline V gene encodes CDR1 SNHLY and CDR2 FYNNEI.

This clonotype was observed at least ten times. The chain joins TRBV20-1 to TRBJ1-1; D is undetermined. Trimming pared 3 bases from V and 2 bases from J, leaving 25 bases between. The CDR3 has 18 amino acids. Germline V gives CDR1 DFQATT, CDR2 SNEGSKA (reference sequence). The CDR3 spells CSARSNFRVSTRNTEAFF. The CDR3 nucleotides are TGCAGTGCTAGGTCCAACTTCCGGGTCTCAACTAGAAACACTGAAGCTTTCTTT.

V gene TRBV6-1 combines with J gene TRBJ2-7; 9 bases agree with TRBD1. The germline V gene has CDR1 MNHNS and CDR2 SASEGT. The V segment lost 6 bases and the J segment 4 bases; nucleotides outside the gene matches: 4. The CDR3 spans 13 residues. DNA of the CDR3: TGTGCCAGCAGCACAGGGGGCGGATACGAGCAGTACTTC. It translates to CASSTGGGYEQYF.

This clonotype occurred many times. V gene TRBV7-9 combines with J gene TRBJ2-1, with D possibly being TRBD1 (6 bases). Trimming removed 4 bases from V and 2 bases from J, with 12 bases in between. CDR3 length: 15 residues. Germline CDR1 reads SEHNR; CDR2 reads FQNEAQ (reference sequence). As DNA, the CDR3 is TGTGCCAGCAGCTCTACCGGGACAACCTACAATGAGCAGTTCTTC. The encoded protein is CASSSTGTTYNEQFF.

There are a few counts of this clonotype. The chain links TRBV3-1 to TRBJ2-7; TRBD2 is a possible D gene (6 bases). The V and J ends lost 0 bases and 8 bases respectively, with 14 bases between them. Germline V gene data show CDR1 as LGHDT and CDR2 as YNNKEL (reference sequence). The CDR3 extends over 14 amino acids. Here the CDR3 DNA reads TGTGCCAGCAGCCAAGAGGGACTGACGGCGCAGCAGTACTTC. Translated, it gives CASSQEGLTAQQYF.

This clonotype was detected many times. This chain joins TRBV20-1 and TRBJ1-5; D is uncertain. CDR3 length: 17 residues. CDR1 and CDR2 (germline): DFQATT, SNEGSKA (reference sequence). V shed 3 bases and J shed 2 bases, with 20 bases lying between them. The CDR3 here is CSASEMNGYSGNQPQHF. The CDR3 nucleotides read TGCAGTGCTAGTGAGATGAATGGATATAGTGGCAATCAGCCCCAGCATTTT.